This TCR beta chain was sequenced during a study of T cell responses to AZD1222 COVID-19 vaccine. General study results and limits: Increased Spike-specific TCR breadth and depth were observed after two AZD1222 doses. Donors were largely white British and mainly female; clonal diversity was possibly underestimated. Within unmutated variant regions lay the reported targets of nearly half of spike-specific TCRs.

The CDR3 is 16 residues long. The germline gives CDR1 SQVTM, CDR2 ANQGSEA. Unmatched junction bases numbered 11, after V lost 6 bases and J lost 1 base. Libraries were prepared by immunoSEQ multiplex PCR; TCRdb keeps only in-frame clonotypes and omits some of them. Here the sample spans 140,000 to 150,000 clones, more than 85% being singletons. Of note for this clone: The antigen remains unidentified.

The chain is built from TRBV29-1 and TRBJ2-3, with TRBD1 identical over 9 bases. This TCR came from an adult in good health. Sequenced material: peripheral blood, taken on day 0 of AZD1222 vaccination. This CDR3 is CSVVPQGAGGTDTQYF. CDR3 sequence (DNA): TGCAGCGTAGTGCCACAGGGGGCAGGAGGCACAGATACGCAGTATTTT.